The 26 T cell receptor beta chains presented below share a single source sample, sequenced in a study of T cells in women clearing cervical HPV infection. Sequencing was performed with immunoSEQ multiplex PCR; in TCRdb, only in-frame clones are kept and a portion is missing. This table lists about 46,000 clones. The sample consisted of blood buffy coat. Receptors were obtained from a woman between 18 and 70 years old with a cervical HPV16 infection that either progressed to CIN3+ or cleared (not recorded which).

This CDR3 reads CASSLGPQAGPTDTQYF. Incomplete CDR3 DNA: TGTGCCAGCAGTCTAGGACCCCAAGCGGGGCCAACAGATACG. This rearrangement joins TRBV12-3 or TRBV12-4 to TRBJ2-3; 7 bases are a match to TRBD2. The read terminates 3 residues ahead of where the CDR3 ends, so the germline J gene completes it. CDR3 length: 17 amino acids. Trimming took 5 bases from V and 3 from J; bases not matched to a gene: 14.

Concerning this clone: The CDR3 end lies 3 residues beyond the end of the read and is filled in from the germline J gene. The V call is TRBV9, the J call TRBJ2-2; D may be TRBD2 (6 bases). CDR3 length: 16 residues. Germline-derived CDR1 and CDR2 are SGDLS and YYNGEE. The V gene lost 0 bases and the J gene lost 2 bases, with 11 bases spanning the gap. The sequenced CDR3 bases are TGTGCCAGCAGCGTAGAAATAGCGGTTAACACCGGGGAG. Encoded protein: CASSVEIAVNTGE. The full CDR3 is CASSVEIAVNTGELFF.

On this clone itself: Sequencing ends 3 residues short of the CDR3 end; the germline J gene provides the rest. This chain connects TRBV7-8 to TRBJ1-1; D is uncertain. CDR3 length: 14 residues. CDR1 SGHVS and CDR2 FQNEAQ come from the germline V gene. V was trimmed by 5 bases and J by 2 bases, leaving 12 bases between them. The covered CDR3 bases are TGTGCCAGCAGCCGTAACGGGGTAAACACTGAA. Its protein product is CASSRNGVNTE. The entire CDR3 protein reads CASSRNGVNTEAFF. Full variable domain (missing parts from reference TRBV7-8 and TRBJ1-1): GAGVSQSPRYKVAKRGQDVALRCDPISGHVSLFWYQQALGQGPEFLTYFQNEAQLDKSGLPSDRFFAERPEGSVSTLKIQRTQQEDSAVYLCASSRNGVNTEAFFGQGTRLTVV.

Note on this clone: The read stops 3 residues short of the end of the CDR3; the missing end is completed from the germline J gene. V is TRBV7-8 and J is TRBJ1-1; D is ambiguous. The CDR3 has 15 amino acids. Between the trimmed V and J ends, which lost 1 base and 1 base, there was a span of 10 bases. The germline V gene encodes CDR1 SGHVS and CDR2 FQNEAQ. The CDR3 bases that were read are TGTGCCAGCAGCTTAGAGGGCAGTAAGAACACTGAA. As protein: CASSLEGSKNTE. The entire CDR3 is CASSLEGSKNTEAFF. Supplemented by reference TRBV7-8 and TRBJ1-1, the full variable domain reads GAGVSQSPRYKVAKRGQDVALRCDPISGHVSLFWYQQALGQGPEFLTYFQNEAQLDKSGLPSDRFFAERPEGSVSTLKIQRTQQEDSAVYLCASSLEGSKNTEAFFGQGTRLTVV.

About this clone itself: The read is 3 residues too short to cover the CDR3 end, so that end is filled in from the germline J gene. The chain joins TRBV19 to TRBJ1-1, with 8 bases lining up with TRBD1. Trimming took 8 bases from V and 5 from J; bases not matched to a gene: 4. This CDR3 has 12 residues. CDR1 and CDR2 (germline): LNHDA, SQIVND (reference sequence). CDR3 DNA (partial): TGTGCCAGTCGACAGGGGAGGACTGAA. Its translation is CASRQGRTE. The full CDR3 protein is CASRQGRTEAFF.

Note on this clone: Coverage ceases 3 residues before the CDR3 finishes, and the germline J gene fills in the end. V gene TRBV2 combines with J gene TRBJ2-3, with D uncertain. CDR3 length: 11 amino acids. CDR1 and CDR2 (germline): SNHLY, FYNNEI. CDR3 residues: CASSEVHTQYF. CDR3 bases read: TGTGCCAGCAGTGAAGTACACACG. Based on the CDR3 plus reference TRBV2 and TRBJ2-3, the full variable domain is EPEVTQTPSHQVTQMGQEVILRCVPISNHLYFYWYRQILGQKVEFLVSFYNNEISEKSEIFDDQFSVERPDGSNFTLKIRSTKLEDSAMYFCASSEVHTQYFGPGTRLTVL.

On this clone itself: The CDR3 is cut off 3 residues early in the read; its end comes from the germline J gene. The chain recombines TRBV7-2 with TRBJ1-5, with 8 bases lining up with TRBD1. The CDR3 has 14 amino acids. Trimming took 3 bases from V and 6 from J; bases not matched to a gene: 4. Germline V CDR1 and CDR2: SGHTA, FQGNSA. CDR3 amino acids: CASSFDRGIQPQHF. CDR3 DNA (partial): TGTGCCAGCAGCTTCGACAGGGGCATTCAGCCC.

Comments on this clone: The read finishes 3 residues shy of the CDR3 end, and the germline J gene is used to complete it. This sequence joins TRBV30 and TRBJ1-1; D is perhaps TRBD1 (6 bases). V was shortened by 4 bases and J by 2 bases, with 8 bases between the two germline ends. This CDR3 region has 12 residues. Germline CDR1 reads GTSNPN; CDR2 reads SVGIG (reference sequence). The CDR3 region is CAWIGGNTEAFF. The CDR3 bases that were read are TGTGCCTGGATTGGGGGCAACACTGAA.

Of note for this clone: Coverage ceases 3 residues before the CDR3 finishes, and the germline J gene fills in the end. The V gene is TRBV29-1, the J gene TRBJ2-7; D is possibly TRBD1 (6 bases). Trimming shortened V by 5 bases and J by 3 bases, and 14 bases separated the two germline ends. Per the germline V gene, CDR1 is SQVTM and CDR2 is ANQGSEA. CDR3 length: 13 amino acids. The DNA read from the CDR3 is TGCAGCGTTTTATCACAGGGTCTCTACGAG. Its protein product is CSVLSQGLYE. The entire CDR3 sequence reads CSVLSQGLYEQYF.

About this clone: The read is 3 residues too short to cover the CDR3 end, so that end is filled in from the germline J gene. This chain uses TRBV19 with TRBJ1-2, with D unclear. Germline V gene lookup returns CDR1 LNHDA and CDR2 SQIVND (reference sequence). Trimming cost V 5 bases and J 4 bases, with 14 bases left between them. This CDR3 region has 14 residues. Incomplete CDR3 DNA: TGTGCCAGTAGTCCAGAAGCGCGTAGCTATGGC. It encodes CASSPEARSYG. The full CDR3 reads CASSPEARSYGYTF.

As to this clone: The read comes to an end 3 residues before the CDR3 does, leaving the germline J gene to fill in the end. The chain is built from TRBV18 and TRBJ2-3, with 7 bases that match TRBD1. The CDR3 has 15 amino acids. From germline, CDR1 is KGHSH and CDR2 LQKENI. CDR3 DNA (partial): TGTGCCAGCTCACTTCTGAACAGGGGAGTGGAGACG. Translating gives CASSLLNRGVET. The whole CDR3 reads CASSLLNRGVETQYF.

As to this clone: The read halts 3 residues ahead of the CDR3 end, with the missing end drawn from the germline J gene. The J gene is TRBJ1-2, the V gene TRBV19; 8 positions agree with TRBD1. V shed 4 bases, J shed 4 bases, and the junction held 8 bases outside the gene matches. The CDR3 is made up of 15 amino acids. Looked up from germline, CDR1 is LNHDA and CDR2 is SQIVND (reference sequence). The CDR3: CASSKEDRVFYGYTF. The sequenced part of the CDR3 DNA is TGTGCCAGTAGTAAAGAGGACAGGGTCTTCTATGGC. Full variable domain (rest looked up from reference TRBV19 and TRBJ1-2): DGGITQSPKYLFRKEGQNVTLSCEQNLNHDAMYWYRQDPGQGLRLIYYSQIVNDFQKGDIAEGYSVSREKKESFPLTVTSAQKNPTAFYLCASSKEDRVFYGYTFGSGTRLTVV.

In the case of this clone: The read comes to an end 3 residues before the CDR3 does, leaving the germline J gene to fill in the end. The V gene is TRBV18, the J gene TRBJ2-3; the D gene is possibly TRBD2 (6 bases). This CDR3 comprises 16 residues. Trimming took off 4 bases at V and 1 base at J, with 15 bases between the two ends. Germline CDR1 and CDR2: KGHSH and LQKENI. CDR3 protein: CASSRAIGGGTDTQYF. The sequenced part of the CDR3 DNA is TGTGCCAGCTCACGAGCGATCGGGGGTGGCACAGATACG.

Remarks on this clone: The DNA ends 3 residues before the CDR3 does, and the rest of the CDR3 is filled in from the germline J gene. V usage is TRBV30 and J usage is TRBJ1-2, with D maybe TRBD1 (5 bases). The CDR3 loop spans 13 amino acids. Germline V gene sequence: CDR1 GTSNPN, CDR2 SVGIG (reference sequence). Partial CDR3 DNA: TGTGCCTGGAAGTTTGCGGGGGGGACGGCC. Translation gives CAWKFAGGTA. The entire CDR3 sequence reads CAWKFAGGTAYTF.

As concerns this clone: The CDR3 is cut off 3 residues early in the read; its end comes from the germline J gene. The chain joins TRBV5-6 to TRBJ1-6; TRBD1 might be the D (5 bases). The CDR3 is 14 amino acids. Looked up from germline, CDR1 is SGHDT and CDR2 is YYEEEE. Trimming took off 0 bases at V and 9 bases at J, with 10 bases between the two ends. The CDR3 sequence is CASSLVGQGSPLHF. CDR3 bases read: TGTGCCAGCAGCTTGGTGGGCCAGGGTTCACCC.

To note about this clone: The read gets to within 3 residues of the CDR3 end, and the germline J gene fills in the rest. V is TRBV19 and J is TRBJ2-4; 11 bases line up with TRBD2. After removal of 10 bases from V and 1 base from J, the junction contained 6 bases not matched to a gene. The CDR3 loop spans 15 amino acids. CDR1 LNHDA and CDR2 SQIVND come from the germline V gene (reference sequence). The CDR3 region is CATLAGGGAKNIQYF. The part of the CDR3 DNA that was read is TGTGCCACTTTAGCGGGAGGGGGGGCCAAAAACATT.

With regard to this clone: Sequencing ends 3 residues short of the CDR3 end; the germline J gene provides the rest. The V gene is TRBV7-2, the J gene TRBJ2-1; 9 nucleotides match TRBD2. Per germline, CDR1 SGHTA and CDR2 FQGNSA. Trimming at V came to 4 bases and at J to 9 bases, leaving 10 bases not matched to a gene. This CDR3 spans 15 amino acids. The CDR3 loop reads CASSWYSAGGFEQFF. The DNA read from the CDR3 is TGTGCCAGCAGCTGGTACTCTGCGGGGGGGTTTGAG.

About this clone itself: The read ends 3 residues shy of where the CDR3 ends; the end is completed using the germline J gene. The chain combines TRBV6-4 with TRBJ1-1, with a possible D match to TRBD1 (5 bases). Trimming took off 4 bases at V and 4 bases at J, with 13 bases between the two ends. Per the germline V gene, CDR1 is MRHNA and CDR2 is SNTAGT. The CDR3 totals 14 residues. CDR3 loop: CASSAGSGVTEAFF. CDR3 DNA (partial): TGTGCCAGCAGTGCAGGGTCTGGAGTCACTGAA.

Points on this clone: Sequencing ends 3 residues short of the CDR3 end; the germline J gene provides the rest. The chain has TRBV10-3 and TRBJ2-5; possible D gene TRBD1, 6 bases. In germline, CDR1 is ENHRY, CDR2 SYGVKD. V lost 11 bases and J 5 bases, leaving 18 bases between the germline ends. The CDR3 length is 13 residues. The CDR3 protein is CASREGVRETQYF. The CDR3 bases that were read are TGTGCCTCTCGAGAGGGGGTAAGGGAGACC.

Comments on this clone: The read halts 3 residues ahead of the CDR3 end, with the missing end drawn from the germline J gene. This rearrangement joins TRBV19 to TRBJ2-3; 11 bases agree with TRBD2. The CDR3 has 18 residues. V trimming: 3 bases; J trimming: 0 bases; junction bases outside the gene matches: 8. Germline values: CDR1 LNHDA, CDR2 SQIVND (reference sequence). The CDR3 DNA, read in part, is TGTGCCAGTAGTATTGGGCTAGCGGGAGGCCGTAGCACAGATACG. Residues: CASSIGLAGGRSTDT. The entire CDR3 reads CASSIGLAGGRSTDTQYF.

To note about this clone: Read coverage stops 3 residues before the CDR3 terminus; the germline J gene supplies the remainder. The V and J genes are TRBV29-1 and TRBJ1-1; D is unclear. The CDR3 has 11 amino acids. Germline-derived CDR1 and CDR2 are SQVTM and ANQGSEA. The germline V and J ends were trimmed by 4 bases and 3 bases, with 6 bases remaining between them. CDR3 in amino acids: CSVGQDTEAFF. CDR3 DNA, as far as it was read: TGCAGCGTTGGGCAGGACACTGAA.

With respect to this clone: The observed sequence ends 3 residues before the CDR3 terminus, with the missing tail filled in from the germline J gene. The chain joins TRBV19 to TRBJ2-2; TRBD1 agrees at 7 bases. CDR1 is LNHDA and CDR2 is SQIVND in the germline V gene (reference sequence). This CDR3 spans 15 amino acids. The CDR3 loop reads CASSRTGFRDEKLFF. The sequenced CDR3 bases are TGTGCCAGTAGTAGGACAGGCTTTAGGGATGAAAAG.

About this clone itself: The read ends 3 residues early relative to the CDR3; the germline J gene fills the gap. The chain joins TRBV7-9 to TRBJ1-1; perhaps TRBD1 as D (5 bases). There are 11 residues in the CDR3. Germline CDR1 is SEHNR and CDR2 is FQNEAQ (reference sequence). The covered CDR3 bases are TGTGCCAGCAGCTTAGGGGGCGAT. Residues: CASSLGGD. The whole CDR3 protein is CASSLGGDAFF.

About this clone: The read is 3 residues too short to cover the CDR3 end, so that end is filled in from the germline J gene. The chain couples TRBV18 to TRBJ2-4, with a tentative D call TRBD1 (5 bases). Germline CDR1 reads KGHSH; CDR2 reads LQKENI. The CDR3 extends over 12 amino acids. The sequenced CDR3 bases are TGTGCCAGCTCACTCGACAGTAACGGT. Translating gives CASSLDSNG. The entire CDR3 reads CASSLDSNGQYF.

Turning to this clone: The CDR3 extends 3 residues past the end of the read, so its final part is completed from the germline J gene. The J gene is TRBJ2-5, the V gene TRBV10-1, with 11 nucleotides matching TRBD2. Looked up from germline, CDR1 is WNHNN and CDR2 is SYGVQD (reference sequence). Trimming took 2 bases from V and 2 from J; bases not matched to a gene: 10. This CDR3 region has 18 residues. CDR3 bases read: TGCGCCAGCAGTGAGAGGCTACTAGCGGGGGCTAGGCAAGAGACC. Its translation: CASSERLLAGARQET. The whole CDR3 protein reads CASSERLLAGARQETQYF.

Concerning this clone: The observed sequence ends 3 residues before the CDR3 terminus, with the missing tail filled in from the germline J gene. V is TRBV7-3 and J is TRBJ2-3; 9 nucleotides align to TRBD2. The germline gives CDR1 SGHTA, CDR2 FQGTGA. The CDR3 loop spans 15 amino acids. The part of the CDR3 DNA that was read is TGTGCCAGCAGCTGGTCTAGCGGGGAACAAGAGACG. Translated, it gives CASSWSSGEQET. The complete CDR3 reads CASSWSSGEQETQYF.